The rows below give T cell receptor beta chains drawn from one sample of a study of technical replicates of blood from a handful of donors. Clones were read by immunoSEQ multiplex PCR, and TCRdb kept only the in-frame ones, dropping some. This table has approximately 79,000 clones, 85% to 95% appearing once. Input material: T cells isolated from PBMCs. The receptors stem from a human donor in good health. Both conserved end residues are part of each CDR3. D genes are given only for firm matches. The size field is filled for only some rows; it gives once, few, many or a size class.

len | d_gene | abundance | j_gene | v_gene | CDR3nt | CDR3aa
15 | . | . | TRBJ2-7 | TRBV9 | TGTGCCAGCAGCGTAGCCTCGGGAGAAAGTATCGAGCAGTACTTC | CASSVASGESIEQYF
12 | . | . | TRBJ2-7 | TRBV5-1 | TGCGCCAGCAGCTTAAGGGGGTACGAGCAGTACTTC | CASSLRGYEQYF
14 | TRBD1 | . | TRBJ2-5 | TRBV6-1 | TGTGCCAGCAGTGAAGCAGGGGGCAAGGAGACCCAGTACTTC | CASSEAGGKETQYF
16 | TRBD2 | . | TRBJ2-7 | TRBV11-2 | TGTGCCAGCAGCTTCTCTTCCCTAGCGGGACTATACGAGCAGTACTTC | CASSFSSLAGLYEQYF
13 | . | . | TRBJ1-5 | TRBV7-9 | TGTGCCAGCAGCTCTGAGGGATATCAGCCCCAGCATTTT | CASSSEGYQPQHF
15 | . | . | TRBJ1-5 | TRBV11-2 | TGTGCCAGCAGCTCCCAGGGTCCTAGCAATCAGCCCCAGCATTTT | CASSSQGPSNQPQHF
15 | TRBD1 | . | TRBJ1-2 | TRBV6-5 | TGTGCCAGCAACACTCACTCCCCGACAGGGGAAGGCTACACCTTC | CASNTHSPTGEGYTF
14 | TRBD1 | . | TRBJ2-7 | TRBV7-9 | TGTGCCAGCAGCCCCCAGGGGGAACTTTGCGAGCAGTACTTC | CASSPQGELCEQYF
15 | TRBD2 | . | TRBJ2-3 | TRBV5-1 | TGCGCCAGCAGCTTTTACGGCGGGAGAGGAGATACGCAGTATTTT | CASSFYGGRGDTQYF
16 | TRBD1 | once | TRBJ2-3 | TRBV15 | TGTGCCACCAGCAAACGTACAGGGGTACAAGGAGATACGCAGTATTTT | CATSKRTGVQGDTQYF
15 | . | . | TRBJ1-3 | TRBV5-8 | TGTGCCAGCAGCCCACAGGGCCTCTCTGGAAACACCATATATTTT | CASSPQGLSGNTIYF
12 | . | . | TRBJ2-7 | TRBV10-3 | TGTGCCATCGGCTCGGGTACCCACGAGCAGTACTTC | CAIGSGTHEQYF
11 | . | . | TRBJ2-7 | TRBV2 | TGTGCCTCTCGGCCCGGGTACGAGCAGTACTTC | CASRPGYEQYF
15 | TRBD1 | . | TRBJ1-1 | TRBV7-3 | TGTGCCAGCAGCTCAACGACCACAGGGGGCGCAGAGGCTTTCTTT | CASSSTTTGGAEAFF
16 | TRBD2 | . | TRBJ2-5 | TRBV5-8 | TGTGCCAGCAGCTTCAGACTAGCGGGCTACCAAGAGACCCAGTACTTC | CASSFRLAGYQETQYF
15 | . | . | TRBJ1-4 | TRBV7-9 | TGTGCCAGCAGCTTAGTAGGGTCCAGCGGTGAAAAACTGTTTTTT | CASSLVGSSGEKLFF
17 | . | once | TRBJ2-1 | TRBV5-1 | TGCGCCAGCAGCTTTGGCTTGGGGACATTTAACCGCAATGAGCAGTTCTTC | CASSFGLGTFNRNEQFF
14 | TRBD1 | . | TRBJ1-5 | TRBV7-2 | TGTGCCAGCAGCTTATTCAGGGGGGACCAGCCCCAGCATTTT | CASSLFRGDQPQHF
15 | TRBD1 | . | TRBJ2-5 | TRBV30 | TGTGCCTGGAGCCTACGGGACAGGGAGCAAGAGACCCAGTACTTC | CAWSLRDREQETQYF
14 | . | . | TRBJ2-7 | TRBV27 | TGTGCCAGCAGTGAGGGGGGGGGTGGCTACGAGCAGTACTTC | CASSEGGGGYEQYF
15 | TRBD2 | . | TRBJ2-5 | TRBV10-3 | TGTGCCATCAGCGACGTGACTAGCGGGAGGGAGACCCAGTACTTC | CAISDVTSGRETQYF
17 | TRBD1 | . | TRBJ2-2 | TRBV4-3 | TGCGCCAGCAGCCATGGCCCGGGACAGGCCCCGTCCGGGGAGCTGTTTTTT | CASSHGPGQAPSGELFF
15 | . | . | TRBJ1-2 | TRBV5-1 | TGCGCCAGCAGCTCGGTGCCCCCACCTACCTATGGCTACACCTTC | CASSSVPPPTYGYTF
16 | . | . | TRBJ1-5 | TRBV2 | TGTGCCAGCAGTGCACCGGGACAAATCAAAAATCAGCCCCAGCATTTT | CASSAPGQIKNQPQHF
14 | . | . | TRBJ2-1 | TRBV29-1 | TGCAGCGTTGAAGAACAGGGAGACGACAATGAGCAGTTCTTC | CSVEEQGDDNEQFF
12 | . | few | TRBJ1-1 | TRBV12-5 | TGTGCTAGTGGTTTGGTCCCTTGGCAAGCTTTCTTT | CASGLVPWQAFF
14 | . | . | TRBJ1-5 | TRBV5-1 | TGCGCCAGCAGCTTGGCGGGAAGCAATCAGCCCCAGCATTTT | CASSLAGSNQPQHF
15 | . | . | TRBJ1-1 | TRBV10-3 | TGTGCCATCAGTGAGCTGGGACATACTAACACTGAAGCTTTCTTT | CAISELGHTNTEAFF
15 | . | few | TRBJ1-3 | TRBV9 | TGTGCCAGCAGCGTTCAGGGGACCTCTGGAAACACCATATATTTT | CASSVQGTSGNTIYF
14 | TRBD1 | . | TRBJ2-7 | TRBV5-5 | TGTGCCAGCAGCTTGAGACAGGGGGCGCGCGAGCAGTACTTC | CASSLRQGAREQYF
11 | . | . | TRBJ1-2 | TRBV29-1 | TGCAGCGTTGAACCCCGGGAGAGCTACACCTTC | CSVEPRESYTF
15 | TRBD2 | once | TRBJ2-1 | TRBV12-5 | TGTGCTAGTGGTGATGGACTAGCGAGTTACAATGAGCAGTTCTTC | CASGDGLASYNEQFF
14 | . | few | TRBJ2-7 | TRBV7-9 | TGTGCCAGCAGCCATAGACAGGACCTCTTCGAGCAGTACTTC | CASSHRQDLFEQYF
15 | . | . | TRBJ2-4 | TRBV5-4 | TGTGCCAGCAGCTTAAAGAGGGAGGCCAAAAACATTCAGTACTTC | CASSLKREAKNIQYF
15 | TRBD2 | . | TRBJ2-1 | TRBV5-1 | TGCGCCAGCAGCTCCGGGACTAGCTCCTACAATGAGCAGTTCTTC | CASSSGTSSYNEQFF
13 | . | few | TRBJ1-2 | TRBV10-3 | TGTGCCATAGAGGTCCAGGGAGGGGATGGCTACACCTTC | CAIEVQGGDGYTF
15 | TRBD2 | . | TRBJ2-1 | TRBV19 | TGTGCCAGTAGTATGGTTAGCGGGAGTCTGTATGAGCAGTTCTTC | CASSMVSGSLYEQFF
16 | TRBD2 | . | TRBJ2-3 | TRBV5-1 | TGCGCCAGCAGCCCCGGGCTAGCGGGAGGGCCTGATACGCAGTATTTT | CASSPGLAGGPDTQYF
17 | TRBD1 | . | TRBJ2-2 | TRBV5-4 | TGTGCCAGCAGCGGTGGAAGCCGGGACAGGGCGGCCGGGGAGCTGTTTTTT | CASSGGSRDRAAGELFF
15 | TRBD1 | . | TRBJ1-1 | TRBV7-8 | TGTGCCAGCAGCTTAACAGGGGGCACGTACACTGAAGCTTTCTTT | CASSLTGGTYTEAFF
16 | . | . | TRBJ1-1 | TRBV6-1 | TGTGCCAGCAGTGTCCCGACAGAAACTATGAACACTGAAGCTTTCTTT | CASSVPTETMNTEAFF
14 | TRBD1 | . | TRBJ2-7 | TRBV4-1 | TGCGCCAGCAGCCAAGGCAGGGGGTACTACGAGCAGTACTTC | CASSQGRGYYEQYF
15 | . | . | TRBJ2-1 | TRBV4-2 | TGTGCCAGCAGCCAAGACAGGGCGCCCTACAATGAGCAGTTCTTC | CASSQDRAPYNEQFF
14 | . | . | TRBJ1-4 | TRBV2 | TGTGCCAGCAGGGGAGATAGGGGGAATGAAAAACTGTTTTTT | CASRGDRGNEKLFF
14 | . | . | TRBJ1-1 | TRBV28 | TGTGCCAGCAGTTTATTCACAGAGGGCACTGAAGCTTTCTTT | CASSLFTEGTEAFF
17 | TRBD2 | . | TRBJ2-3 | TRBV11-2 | TGTGCCAGCAGCCCCGGGACTAGCGGGAGGGCCAAAGATACGCAGTATTTT | CASSPGTSGRAKDTQYF
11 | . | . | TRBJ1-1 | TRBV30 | TGTGCCTGGAAACAGAACACTGAAGCTTTCTTT | CAWKQNTEAFF
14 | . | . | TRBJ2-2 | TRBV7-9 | TGTGCCAGCAGCTTGGGGCTCATCACCGGGGAGCTGTTTTTT | CASSLGLITGELFF
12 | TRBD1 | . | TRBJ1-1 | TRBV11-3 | TGTGCCAGCAGCCAACGAACAGGGGAGGCTTTCTTT | CASSQRTGEAFF
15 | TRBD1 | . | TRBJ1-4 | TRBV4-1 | TGCGCCAGCAGCCCGAAGAGACAGGGCCCTGAAAAACTGTTTTTT | CASSPKRQGPEKLFF
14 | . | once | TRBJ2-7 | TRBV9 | TGTGCCAGCAGCGTAGCTGCGGGCGCCTACGAGCAGTACTTC | CASSVAAGAYEQYF
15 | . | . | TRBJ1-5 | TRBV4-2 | TGTGCCAGCAGCCAAGGACAGCAACTAAATCAGCCCCAGCATTTT | CASSQGQQLNQPQHF